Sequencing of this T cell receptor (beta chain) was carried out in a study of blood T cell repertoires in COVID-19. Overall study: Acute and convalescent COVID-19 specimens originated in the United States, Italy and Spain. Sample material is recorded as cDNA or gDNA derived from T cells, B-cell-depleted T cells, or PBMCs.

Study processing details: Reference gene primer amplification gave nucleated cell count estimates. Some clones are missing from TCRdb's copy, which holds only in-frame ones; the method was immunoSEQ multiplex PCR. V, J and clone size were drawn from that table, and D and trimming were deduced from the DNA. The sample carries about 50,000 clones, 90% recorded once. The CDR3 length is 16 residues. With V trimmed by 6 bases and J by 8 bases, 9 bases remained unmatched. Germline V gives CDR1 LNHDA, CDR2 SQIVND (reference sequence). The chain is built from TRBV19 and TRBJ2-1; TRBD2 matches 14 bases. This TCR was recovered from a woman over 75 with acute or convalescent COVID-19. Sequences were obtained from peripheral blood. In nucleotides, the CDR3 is TGTGCCAGTAGCAAGACCGGGACTAGCGGGAGTTATGAGCAGTTCTTC. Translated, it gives CASSKTGTSGSYEQFF.